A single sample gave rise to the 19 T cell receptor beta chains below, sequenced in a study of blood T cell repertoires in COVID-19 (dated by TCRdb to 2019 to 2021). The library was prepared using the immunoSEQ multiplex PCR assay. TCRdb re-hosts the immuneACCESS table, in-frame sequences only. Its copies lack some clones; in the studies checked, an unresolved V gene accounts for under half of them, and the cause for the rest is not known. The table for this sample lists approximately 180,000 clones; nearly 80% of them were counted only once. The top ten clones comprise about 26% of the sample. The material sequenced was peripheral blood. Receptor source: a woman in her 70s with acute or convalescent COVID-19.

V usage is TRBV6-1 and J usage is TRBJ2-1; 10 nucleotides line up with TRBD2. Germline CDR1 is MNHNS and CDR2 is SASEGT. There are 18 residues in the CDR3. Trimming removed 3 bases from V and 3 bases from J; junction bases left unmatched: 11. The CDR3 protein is CASSEVLAGVPNYNEQFF. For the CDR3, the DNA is TGTGCCAGCAGTGAGGTTCTAGCGGGAGTTCCCAACTACAATGAGCAGTTCTTC.

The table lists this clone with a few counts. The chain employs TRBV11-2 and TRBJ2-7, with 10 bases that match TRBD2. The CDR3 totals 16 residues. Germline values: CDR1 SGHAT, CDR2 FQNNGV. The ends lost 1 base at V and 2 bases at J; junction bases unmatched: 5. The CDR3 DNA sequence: TGTGCCAGCAGCTTAGCTTGGACTAGCGGAGCCTACGAGCAGTACTTC. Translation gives CASSLAWTSGAYEQYF. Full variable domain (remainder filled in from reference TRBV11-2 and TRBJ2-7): EAGVAQSPRYKIIEKRQSVAFWCNPISGHATLYWYQQILGQGPKLLIQFQNNGVVDDSQLPKDRFSAERLKGVDSTLKIQPAKLEDSAVYLCASSLAWTSGAYEQYFGPGTRLTVT.

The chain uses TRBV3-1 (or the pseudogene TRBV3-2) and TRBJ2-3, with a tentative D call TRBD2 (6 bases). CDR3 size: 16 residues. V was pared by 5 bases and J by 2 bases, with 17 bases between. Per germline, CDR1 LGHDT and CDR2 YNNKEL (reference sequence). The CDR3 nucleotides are TGTGCCAGCAGCTTTGGTTCGGGAGCGGACACAGATACGCAGTATTTT. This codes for CASSFGSGADTDTQYF.

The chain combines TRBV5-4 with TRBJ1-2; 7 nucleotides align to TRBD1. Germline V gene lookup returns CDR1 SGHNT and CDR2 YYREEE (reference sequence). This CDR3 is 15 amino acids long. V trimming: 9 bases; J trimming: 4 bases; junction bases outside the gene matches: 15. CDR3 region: CATQPETGHRYGYTF. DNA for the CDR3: TGTGCCACCCAACCTGAGACAGGGCATCGCTATGGCTACACCTTC.

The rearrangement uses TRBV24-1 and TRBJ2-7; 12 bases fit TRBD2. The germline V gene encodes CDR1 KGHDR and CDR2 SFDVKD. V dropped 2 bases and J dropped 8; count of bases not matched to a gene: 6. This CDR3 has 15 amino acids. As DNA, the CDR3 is TGTGCCACCAGTGATTACACTAGCGGGAGGTTTAAGCAGTACTTC. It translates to CATSDYTSGRFKQYF.

The CDR3 protein is CASSYLTTGQALYEQYF. In DNA form, the CDR3 reads TGCGCCAGCAGCTATCTAACTACCGGACAGGCACTATACGAGCAGTACTTC. The chain couples TRBV23-1 to TRBJ2-7, with TRBD1 matching over 7 bases. TRBV23-1 is sorted into the ORF group, with uncertain function. J gave up 4 bases and V 6 bases, and 18 bases lay outside the gene matches. The CDR3 spans 17 residues.

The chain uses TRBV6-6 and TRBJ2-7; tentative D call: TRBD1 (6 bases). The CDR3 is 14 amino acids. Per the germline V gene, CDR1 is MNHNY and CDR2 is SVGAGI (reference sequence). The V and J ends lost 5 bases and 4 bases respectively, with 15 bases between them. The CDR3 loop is CASSQGDIWYEQYF. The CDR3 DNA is TGTGCCAGCAGTCAAGGGGACATCTGGTACGAGCAGTACTTC.

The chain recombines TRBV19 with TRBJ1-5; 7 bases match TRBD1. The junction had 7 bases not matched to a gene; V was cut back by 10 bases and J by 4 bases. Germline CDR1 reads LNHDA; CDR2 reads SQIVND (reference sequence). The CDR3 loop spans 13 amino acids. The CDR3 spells CATSPDRNQPQHF. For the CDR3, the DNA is TGTGCCACCTCCCCGGACAGGAATCAGCCCCAGCATTTT.

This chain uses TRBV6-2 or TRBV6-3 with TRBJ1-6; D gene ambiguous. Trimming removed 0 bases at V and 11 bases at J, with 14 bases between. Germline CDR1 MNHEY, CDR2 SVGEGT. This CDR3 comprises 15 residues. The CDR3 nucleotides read TGTGCCAGCAGTTACTCGACTTGGTCCGAGGCACCCCTCCACTTT. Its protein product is CASSYSTWSEAPLHF.

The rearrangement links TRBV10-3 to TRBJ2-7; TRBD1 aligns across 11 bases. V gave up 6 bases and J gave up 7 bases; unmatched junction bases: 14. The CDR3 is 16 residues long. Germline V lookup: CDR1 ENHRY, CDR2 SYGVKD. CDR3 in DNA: TGTGCCATCAGGGACGAAAACGGACAGGGGGCGGAGGAGCAGTACTTC. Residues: CAIRDENGQGAEEQYF.

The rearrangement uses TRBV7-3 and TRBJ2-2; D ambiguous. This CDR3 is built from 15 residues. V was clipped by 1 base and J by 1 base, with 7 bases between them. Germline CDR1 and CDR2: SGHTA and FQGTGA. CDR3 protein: CASSLSGRNTGELFF. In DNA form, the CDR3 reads TGTGCCAGCAGCTTAAGTGGGCGGAACACCGGGGAGCTGTTTTTT.

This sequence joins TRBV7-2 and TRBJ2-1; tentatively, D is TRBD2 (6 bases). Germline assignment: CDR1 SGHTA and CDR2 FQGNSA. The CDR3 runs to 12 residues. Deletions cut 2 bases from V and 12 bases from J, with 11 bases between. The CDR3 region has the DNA TGTGCCAGCAGCTTACAGACTAGAGTGCAGTTCTTC. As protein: CASSLQTRVQFF.

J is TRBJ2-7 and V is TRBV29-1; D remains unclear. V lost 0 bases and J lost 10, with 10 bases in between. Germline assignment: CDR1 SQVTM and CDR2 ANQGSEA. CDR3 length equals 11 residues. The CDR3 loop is CSVEDFRFQYF. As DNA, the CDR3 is TGCAGCGTTGAAGATTTCAGATTTCAGTACTTC.

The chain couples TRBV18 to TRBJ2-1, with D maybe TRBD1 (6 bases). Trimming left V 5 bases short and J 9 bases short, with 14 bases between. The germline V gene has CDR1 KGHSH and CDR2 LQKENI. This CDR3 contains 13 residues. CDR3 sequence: CASSWSGVGEQFF. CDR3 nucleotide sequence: TGTGCCAGCTCATGGTCAGGGGTCGGTGAGCAGTTCTTC.

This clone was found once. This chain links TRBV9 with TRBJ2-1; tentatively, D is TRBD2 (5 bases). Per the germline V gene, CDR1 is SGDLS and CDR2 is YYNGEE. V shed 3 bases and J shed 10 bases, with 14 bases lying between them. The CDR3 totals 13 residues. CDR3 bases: TGTGCCAGCAGCGCCAGTACTAGGGAGGAGCAGTTCTTC. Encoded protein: CASSASTREEQFF.

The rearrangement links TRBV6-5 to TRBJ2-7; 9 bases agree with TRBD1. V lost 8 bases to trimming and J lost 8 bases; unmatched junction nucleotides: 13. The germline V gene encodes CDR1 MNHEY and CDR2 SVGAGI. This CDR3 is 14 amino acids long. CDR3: CASLPLGTGFQQYF. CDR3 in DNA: TGTGCCAGCTTACCTTTAGGGACAGGGTTCCAGCAGTACTTC.

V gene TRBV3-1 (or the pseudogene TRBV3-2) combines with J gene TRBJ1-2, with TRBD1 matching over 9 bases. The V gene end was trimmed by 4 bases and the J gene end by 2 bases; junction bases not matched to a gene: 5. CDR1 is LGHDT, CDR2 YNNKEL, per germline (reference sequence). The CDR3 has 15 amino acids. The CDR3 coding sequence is TGTGCCAGCAGCCGTCCCGGGACAGGGAACTATGGCTACACCTTC. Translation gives CASSRPGTGNYGYTF.

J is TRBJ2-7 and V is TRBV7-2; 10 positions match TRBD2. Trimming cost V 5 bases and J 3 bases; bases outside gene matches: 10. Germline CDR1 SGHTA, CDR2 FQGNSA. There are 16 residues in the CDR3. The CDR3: CASSPQASGGFYEQYF. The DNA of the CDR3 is TGTGCCAGCAGCCCGCAGGCTAGCGGGGGATTCTACGAGCAGTACTTC. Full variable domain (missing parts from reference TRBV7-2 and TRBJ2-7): GAGVSQSPSNKVTEKGKDVELRCDPISGHTALYWYRQSLGQGLEFLIYFQGNSAPDKSGLPSDRFSAERTGGSVSTLTIQRTQQEDSAVYLCASSPQASGGFYEQYFGPGTRLTVT.

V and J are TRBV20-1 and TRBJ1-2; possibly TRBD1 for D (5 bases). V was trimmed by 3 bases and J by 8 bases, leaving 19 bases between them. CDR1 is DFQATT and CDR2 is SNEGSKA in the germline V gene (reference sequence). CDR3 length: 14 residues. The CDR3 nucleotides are TGCAGTGCTAGTCGTCAGGGAGGCTTAGGGGGCTACACCTTC. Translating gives CSASRQGGLGGYTF.